This entry lists 18 T cell receptor beta chains sequenced from one sample in a study of blood T cell repertoires in COVID-19. Generated by immunoSEQ multiplex PCR, the TCRdb table keeps only in-frame clones and is missing some. The sample holds some 150,000 clones, 70% to 85% seen once. Input material: peripheral blood. The receptors here all came from a man between 60 and 75 years old with COVID-19, enrolled during active disease.

V gene TRBV3-1 (or the pseudogene TRBV3-2) combines with J gene TRBJ2-5; 15 bases are a match to TRBD2. This CDR3 region has 19 residues. In germline, CDR1 is LGHDT, CDR2 YNNKEL (reference sequence). The V and J ends lost 2 bases and 4 bases, in that order; junction bases with no gene match: 11. CDR3 residues: CASSQLLGLAGGPGETQYF. The CDR3 DNA reads as TGTGCCAGCAGCCAACTTTTAGGACTAGCGGGAGGGCCGGGAGAGACCCAGTACTTC.

There are a few counts of this clone. This sequence joins TRBV7-9 and TRBJ1-2; a possible D gene is TRBD1 (6 bases). This CDR3 comprises 17 residues. Germline CDR1 reads SEHNR; CDR2 reads FQNEAQ (reference sequence). The germline V and J ends were trimmed by 1 base and 5 bases, with 20 bases remaining between them. Here the CDR3 DNA reads TGTGCCAGCAGCTTAGATTTTTTTGGCGGGGGCGGGTATGGCTACACCTTC. Translating gives CASSLDFFGGGGYGYTF.

The chain employs TRBV7-6 and TRBJ2-7; 10 bases agree with TRBD2. V lost 1 base to trimming and J lost 6 bases; unmatched junction nucleotides: 6. The CDR3 consists of 15 residues. The germline V gene has CDR1 SGHVS and CDR2 FNYEAQ. CDR3 nucleotide sequence: TGTGCCAGCAGCTTAGGGAGTAGCGGGGGGATCGAGCAGTACTTC. Translation gives CASSLGSSGGIEQYF.

The gene calls are TRBV6-1 and TRBJ2-1, with 7 bases lining up with TRBD1. CDR3 size: 16 residues. V lost 2 bases, J lost 5 bases, and 9 bases stayed unmatched. Germline loops: CDR1 MNHNS, CDR2 SASEGT. In DNA, the CDR3 is TGTGCCAGCAGTGAAAAGATGGGGACAGCGCACAATGAGCAGTTCTTC. Encoded protein: CASSEKMGTAHNEQFF.

The chain combines TRBV18 with TRBJ1-1; possible D gene TRBD1, 6 bases. CDR1 is KGHSH, CDR2 LQKENI, per germline. The CDR3 consists of 17 residues. V was pared by 6 bases and J by 1 base, with 21 bases between. Here the CDR3 DNA reads TGTGCCAGCTCCCCAGAGGGGGGGTCAAAGTCGAACACTGAAGCTTTCTTT. Amino acids: CASSPEGGSKSNTEAFF. Full variable domain (outside the CDR3, taken from reference TRBV18 and TRBJ1-1): NAGVMQNPRHLVRRRGQEARLRCSPMKGHSHVYWYRQLPEEGLKFMVYLQKENIIDESGMPKERFSAEFPKEGPSILRIQQVVRGDSAAYFCASSPEGGSKSNTEAFFGQGTRLTVV.

The chain is built from TRBV16 and TRBJ1-5; 8 positions match TRBD1. Germline V CDR1 and CDR2: KGHSY, FQNENV. CDR3 length equals 15 residues. The V and J ends lost 5 bases and 3 bases, in that order; junction bases with no gene match: 6. The CDR3 bases are TGTGCCAGCAGCGGCGGGACAGGATACAATCAGCCCCAGCATTTT. As protein: CASSGGTGYNQPQHF. Supplemented by reference TRBV16 and TRBJ1-5, the full variable domain reads GEEVAQTPKHLVRGEGQKAKLYCAPIKGHSYVFWYQQVLKNEFKFLISFQNENVFDETGMPKERFSAKCLPNSPCSLEIQATKLEDSAVYFCASSGGTGYNQPQHFGDGTRLSIL.

A few counts support this clone. The V and J genes are TRBV5-1 and TRBJ1-1; D remains ambiguous. Germline assignment: CDR1 SGHRS and CDR2 YFSETQ. This CDR3 is built from 13 residues. The V and J ends lost 4 bases and 0 bases respectively, with 7 bases between them. The DNA for the CDR3 is TGCGCCAGCAGCCTCGGGGTGAACACTGAAGCTTTCTTT. It codes for CASSLGVNTEAFF.

The V gene is TRBV5-1, the J gene TRBJ1-4, with TRBD1 matching over 8 bases. The junction had 9 bases not matched to a gene; V was cut back by 3 bases and J by 8 bases. This CDR3 has 15 residues. The V gene's germline CDR1 is SGHRS and CDR2 YFSETQ. The CDR3 here is CASSSMGTGSEKLFF. DNA for the CDR3: TGCGCCAGCAGCTCAATGGGGACAGGCTCCGAAAAACTGTTTTTT.

This clone was seen just once. The CDR3, as DNA: TGTGCCAGCAGCCTATTTTCAGACAGATCCTATGGCTACACCTTC. It codes for CASSLFSDRSYGYTF. V usage is TRBV3-1 (or the pseudogene TRBV3-2) and J usage is TRBJ1-2, with a weak D call TRBD1 (5 bases). With 4 bases removed from V and 4 bases from J, the gap between germline ends came to 16 bases. Germline values: CDR1 LGHDT, CDR2 YNNKEL (reference sequence). The length of the CDR3 is 15 residues.

The rearrangement joins TRBV28 to TRBJ1-1, with a weak D call TRBD1 (5 bases). The V end was cut by 3 bases, the J end by 10 bases, with 15 bases between. Germline CDR1 and CDR2: MDHEN and SYDVKM. The CDR3 has 13 residues. The CDR3 nucleotides are TGTGCCAGCAGTTTTATACTCCAGGGCTCAGCTTTCTTT. Translated: CASSFILQGSAFF.

V is TRBV3-1 (or the pseudogene TRBV3-2) and J is TRBJ1-1; D call uncertain. V lost 6 bases and J lost 6, with 17 bases in between. The germline gives CDR1 LGHDT, CDR2 YNNKEL (reference sequence). This CDR3 has 14 amino acids. The CDR3 DNA reads TGTGCCAGCAGTCCGTTCGTGGCGGCCGCTGAAGCTTTCTTT. Translation: CASSPFVAAAEAFF.

The V and J genes are TRBV16 and TRBJ1-2, with D uncertain. V was trimmed by 4 bases and J by 8 bases, leaving 20 bases between them. Germline lookup yields CDR1 KGHSY and CDR2 FQNENV. CDR3 size: 15 residues. In DNA form, the CDR3 reads TGTGCCAGCAGCCCCACCTCTCAGGAAGCACGAGGCTACACCTTC. The encoded protein is CASSPTSQEARGYTF.

This sequence joins TRBV11-2 and TRBJ2-1; TRBD2 agrees at 14 bases. The CDR3 totals 13 residues. V lost 5 bases and J lost 15; bases outside the gene matches: 6. Germline V gene lookup returns CDR1 SGHAT and CDR2 FQNNGV. The DNA of the CDR3 is TGTGCCAGCAGCCCAGGGACTAGCGGGAGCTGGTTCTTC. The encoded protein is CASSPGTSGSWFF.

This chain uses TRBV7-2 with TRBJ2-4; tentatively, D is TRBD2 (5 bases). Germline V gene sequence: CDR1 SGHTA, CDR2 FQGNSA. The CDR3 is 15 amino acids. The germline V and J ends were trimmed by 1 base and 9 bases, with 16 bases remaining between them. CDR3 sequence (DNA): TGTGCCAGCAGCTTAGTCGTAGCGCCAACTGGCATTCAGTACTTC. Residues: CASSLVVAPTGIQYF.

This clone was counted only a few times. The rearrangement links TRBV29-1 to TRBJ2-2; TRBD2 aligns across 11 bases. The junction had 6 bases not matched to a gene; V was cut back by 4 bases and J by 8 bases. Germline assignment: CDR1 SQVTM and CDR2 ANQGSEA. This CDR3 is 14 amino acids long. The CDR3 is CSVALAGELGELFF. The CDR3 nucleotides read TGCAGCGTTGCACTAGCGGGGGAGTTGGGGGAGCTGTTTTTT.

The count of this clone is one. The chain recombines TRBV19 with TRBJ1-5; 8 bases fit TRBD1. The CDR3 is made up of 14 amino acids. Looked up from germline, CDR1 is LNHDA and CDR2 is SQIVND (reference sequence). The trim removed 6 bases at V and 3 bases at J, leaving 4 bases unmatched. CDR3 nucleotides: TGTGCCAGTAGCACACAGGGGGACAATCAGCCCCAGCATTTT. Translating gives CASSTQGDNQPQHF.

This rearrangement joins TRBV7-2 to TRBJ2-7, with D maybe TRBD2 (5 bases). Germline-derived CDR1 and CDR2 are SGHTA and FQGNSA. V was pared by 5 bases and J by 0 bases, with 20 bases between. This CDR3 comprises 17 residues. CDR3 in amino acids: CASSRMFERMSSYEQYF. CDR3 nucleotide sequence: TGTGCCAGCAGCCGGATGTTTGAGCGGATGAGCTCCTACGAGCAGTACTTC.

This chain connects TRBV15 to TRBJ2-3; 7 bases agree with TRBD1. Germline lookup yields CDR1 LNHNV and CDR2 YYDKDF (reference sequence). V lost 4 bases, J lost 3 bases, and 7 bases stayed unmatched. There are 15 residues in the CDR3. The chain's CDR3 is CATSTRQGVTDTQYF. The CDR3, as DNA: TGTGCCACCAGCACGAGGCAGGGGGTTACAGATACGCAGTATTTT.